This TCR beta chain appears in the sequencing data of a study of T cells in Graves' hyperthyroidism and ophthalmopathy (dated by TCRdb to about 2019). As for the study more broadly: Peripheral blood samples were taken at initial diagnosis, before any treatment was given. After blood sampling, hyperthyroidism patients were treated with methimazole at a starting dose of 30 mg daily, and ophthalmopathy patients were treated with high-dose intravenous methylprednisolone. The approximately 100 discovery patients were divided at random into training and test sets in a 7:3 ratio. TCR Vbeta CDR3 sequencing of 120 to 150 peripheral blood samples (fewer than 45 ophthalmopathy, about 74 hyperthyroidism and 17 progressor patients) is reported in the paper. In addition, the study compared T-cell repertoires in thyroid tissue and in blood from five or six Graves' hyperthyroidism patients. TCR V-J signatures able to tell the groups apart were searched for in a discovery cohort of 100 patients, of whom 43 had Graves' ophthalmopathy and roughly 58 had stable Graves' hyperthyroidism. An independent validation cohort of under 20 hyperthyroidism patients and more than 15 patients who later progressed to ophthalmopathy tested prospective prediction of ophthalmopathy. Overall study results and their limits: In validation, the model predicted progression to ophthalmopathy with approximately 71% sensitivity and roughly 75% specificity, a median of about 6.7 months before onset. Most expanded thyroid clonotypes (frequency above 0.001) were also detected in blood, a finding suggesting that blood repertoires may reflect thyroid immune responses. A 13 V-J signature model separated ophthalmopathy from stable hyperthyroidism, with just over 85% sensitivity and 81% to 82% specificity in cross-validation and 80%/75% in testing. No statistical method was used to set the sample size in advance, and investigators knew the group allocation.

Between the V and J ends, shortened by 1 base and 5 bases respectively, the junction contains 9 bases. Counted from cysteine to phenylalanine, this CDR3 has 14 amino acids. Kept here is only the CDR3 DNA, which spans 42 bases and is read in frame from base 1. CDR1 and CDR2 are read off the germline V gene as SGHVS and FNYEAQ. In regard to this clonotype: Its antigen remains undetermined. The input lacks base qualities; no much larger clone sits a single base away.

The TCR beta CDR3 regions were amplified from RNA transcripts. A first-round RT-PCR of the TCR CDR3 used the HTBI primer set with the Qiagen OneStep RT-PCR kit. Libraries were constructed in a second round of multiplex PCR, after which size selection and purification were carried out. The libraries were sequenced on an Illumina HiSeq2000 using paired-end 100 bp reads. Under the source paper's analysis protocol: SOAPnuke was used to process the raw data, throwing out any read that contained adapters or uncalled bases, had a mean Phred below 15, or lacked an exact constant-primer or identifier match. COPE v1.2.5 was used to merge high-quality paired reads, and clonotypes were defined as unique nucleotide sequences. MiTCR v1.1 was used to align clonotypes to the IMGT TRBV, TRBD and TRBJ reference segments. The analysis included only V-J combinations with a frequency above 0.0001, which together covered around 99% of the repertoires. The TCS score was defined as F50 (clonal expansion) divided by E x V (chaos), with BLOSUM62-based TCRdist calculated between CDR3 peptides within each V-J. Welch's t-statistics and random forest reduced several hundred V-J features to 10 to 15, which were used in a naive Bayes classifier (R e1071). TCRdb reran the public reads through fastp at Q25 and MiXCR, keeping productive beta chains. Rows are unified per CDR3 protein, each entry keeping the most common DNA and genes. These V and J calls derive from TCRdb rather than the authors' analysis. In this sample the table shows fewer than 450,000 distinct CDR3 sequences, roughly 17% of which occur a single time. Of the sample, around a third falls within the top ten clones.

Hyperthyroidism patients were aged 18 to 65 years and newly diagnosed, with disease duration of less than 2 months. Patients with uncontrolled infections, other autoimmune diseases, pregnancy or lactation were excluded. Diagnoses were established on the basis of clinical symptoms, serum thyroxine and TRAb, thyroid ultrasound, and orbital computed tomography. Blood from progressor patients was drawn when they were first diagnosed with hyperthyroidism, before any ophthalmopathy symptoms appeared. Ficoll-Paque density gradient centrifugation was used to isolate PBMCs from 8.5 to 10 ml of fresh peripheral blood. Progressor patients were defined as those initially diagnosed with Graves' hyperthyroidism in whom ophthalmopathy developed during follow-up. Trizol reagent was used to extract total RNA, and RNA quality was then checked on an Agilent 2100 Bioanalyzer.

The clonotype comes from a woman aged 30 to 39 with Graves' hyperthyroidism that later progressed to Graves' ophthalmopathy. The sequenced sample was blood. Here the chain combines TRBV7-6 and TRBJ2-1, with no reliable assignment of the D segment. In nucleotide form, the sequence is TGTGCCAGCAGCTTAGAGGTGGCCGACAATGAGCAGTTCTTC. Translated, this is CASSLEVADNEQFF. The reference TRBV7-6 and TRBJ2-1 proteins fill in what lies around the CDR3, so the full variable domain reads GAGVSQSPRYKVTKRGQDVALRCDPISGHVSLYWYRQALGQGPEFLTYFNYEAQQDKSGLPNDRFSAERPEGSISTLTIQRTEQRDSAMYRCASSLEVADNEQFFGPGTRLTVL.